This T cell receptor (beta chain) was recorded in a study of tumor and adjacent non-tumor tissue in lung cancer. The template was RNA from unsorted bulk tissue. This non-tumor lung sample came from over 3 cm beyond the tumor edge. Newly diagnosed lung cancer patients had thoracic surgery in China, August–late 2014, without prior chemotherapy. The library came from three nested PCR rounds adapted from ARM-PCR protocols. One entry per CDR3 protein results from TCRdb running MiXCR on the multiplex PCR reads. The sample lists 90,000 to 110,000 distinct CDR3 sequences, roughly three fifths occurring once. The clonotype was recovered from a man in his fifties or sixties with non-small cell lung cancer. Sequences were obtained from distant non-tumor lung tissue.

CDR3 region: CAMSWEGVANEQFF. The CDR3 nucleotides are TGTGCCATGAGCTGGGAAGGAGTAGCGAATGAGCAGTTCTTC. J is TRBJ2-1 and V is TRBV11-3; D perhaps matches TRBD2 (5 bases). Trimming removed 10 bases from V and 7 bases from J, with 20 bases in between. Germline loops: CDR1 SGHNT, CDR2 YENEEA. The length of the CDR3 is 14 residues.